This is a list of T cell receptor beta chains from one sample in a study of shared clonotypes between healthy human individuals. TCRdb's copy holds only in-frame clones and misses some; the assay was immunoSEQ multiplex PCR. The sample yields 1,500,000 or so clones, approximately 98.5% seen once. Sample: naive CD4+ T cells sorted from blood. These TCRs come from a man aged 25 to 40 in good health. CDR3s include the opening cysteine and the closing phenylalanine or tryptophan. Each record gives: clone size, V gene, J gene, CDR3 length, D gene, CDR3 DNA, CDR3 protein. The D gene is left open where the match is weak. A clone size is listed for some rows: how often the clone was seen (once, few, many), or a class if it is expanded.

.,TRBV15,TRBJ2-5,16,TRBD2,TGTGCCACCAGCAGGGGGCGCGGGAGGACAGAAGAGACCCAGTACTTC,CATSRGRGRTEETQYF
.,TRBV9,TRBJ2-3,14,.,TGTGCCAGCAGCGTGGGGGGACGCACAGATACGCAGTATTTT,CASSVGGRTDTQYF
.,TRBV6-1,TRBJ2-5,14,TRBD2,TGTGCCAGCTCCAACTCCGGGGAGGGAGAGACCCAGTACTTC,CASSNSGEGETQYF
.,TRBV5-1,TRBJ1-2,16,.,TGCGCCAGCTCCGGGGGCACAGGGAGCTTGATCTATGGCTACACCTTC,CASSGGTGSLIYGYTF
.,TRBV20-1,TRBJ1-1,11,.,TGCAGCCCTGGGGGGAACACTGAAGCTTTCTTT,CSPGGNTEAFF
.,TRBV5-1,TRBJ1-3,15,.,TGCGCCAGCAGCTCCGACCACTCGACTGGAAACACCATATATTTT,CASSSDHSTGNTIYF
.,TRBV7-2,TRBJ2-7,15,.,TGTGCCAGCAGTATCACATGGGACCGACGGAACGAGCAGTACTTC,CASSITWDRRNEQYF
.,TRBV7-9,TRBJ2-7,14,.,TGTGCCAGCAGCTGGGCGGAGAGCTCCTACGAGCAGTACTTC,CASSWAESSYEQYF
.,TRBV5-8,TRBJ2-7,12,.,TGTGCCAGCAGCTTAATCTTATACGAGCAGTACTTC,CASSLILYEQYF
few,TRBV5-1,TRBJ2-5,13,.,TGCGCCAGCAGCTTGGCCCACCAAGAGACCCAGTACTTC,CASSLAHQETQYF
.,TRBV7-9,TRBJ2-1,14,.,TGTGCCAGCAGCTTAACATCTTCGCAACGGGAGCGGTTCTTC,CASSLTSSQRERFF
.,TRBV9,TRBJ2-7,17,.,TGTGCCAGCAGCGTAGGCCCGGATTCCCCATCCGGCTACGAGCAGTACTTC,CASSVGPDSPSGYEQYF
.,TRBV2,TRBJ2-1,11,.,TGTGCCAGCAATGTGGGGAATGAGCAGTTCTTC,CASNVGNEQFF
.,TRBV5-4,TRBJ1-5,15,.,TGTGCCAGCTCCCCCCAGGATACGAGCAATCAGCCCCAGCATTTT,CASSPQDTSNQPQHF
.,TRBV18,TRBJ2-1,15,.,TGTGCCAGCTCACCCAGGGCCGACAAGTACAATGAGCAGTTCTTC,CASSPRADKYNEQFF
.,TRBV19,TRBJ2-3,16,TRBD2,TGTGCCAGTAGTGGTCTAGCGGGAGTACGGACAGATACGCAGTATTTT,CASSGLAGVRTDTQYF
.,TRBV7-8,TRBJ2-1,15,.,TGTGCCAGCAGCCTCCGAGTAGCCACCTACAATGAGCAGTTCTTC,CASSLRVATYNEQFF
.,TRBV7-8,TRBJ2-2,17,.,TGTGCCAGCAGCTTACTATCCGCGGGGGCGCGCACCGGGGAGCTGTTTTTT,CASSLLSAGARTGELFF
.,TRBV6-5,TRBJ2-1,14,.,TGTGCCAGCAGAAGGACGGAAACCTACAATGAGCAGTTCTTC,CASRRTETYNEQFF
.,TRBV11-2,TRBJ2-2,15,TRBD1,TGTGCCAGCAGCCAGGACAGGGCCAACACCGGGGAGCTGTTTTTT,CASSQDRANTGELFF
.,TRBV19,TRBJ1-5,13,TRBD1,TGTGCCAGTAGTGTGGACAGGGTGCAGCCCCAGCATTTT,CASSVDRVQPQHF
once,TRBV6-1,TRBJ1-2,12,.,TGTGCCAGCGAAGACTGGGCCTATGGCTACACCTTC,CASEDWAYGYTF
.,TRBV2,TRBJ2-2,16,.,TGTGCCAGCAGGCCGGTGGCCCAGTTTGACACCGGGGAGCTGTTTTTT,CASRPVAQFDTGELFF
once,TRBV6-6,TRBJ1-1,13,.,TGTGCCAGCAGTTACATGAGTAGACCTGAAGCTTTCTTT,CASSYMSRPEAFF
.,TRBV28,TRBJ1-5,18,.,TGTGCCAGCACCCCTACCCCCCTGCAGGGGTCGAGCAATCAGCCCCAGCATTTT,CASTPTPLQGSSNQPQHF
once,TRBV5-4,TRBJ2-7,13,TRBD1,TGTGCCAGCAGCCGACAGGGGATCGGCGAGCAGTACTTC,CASSRQGIGEQYF
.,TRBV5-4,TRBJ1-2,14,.,TGTGCCAGCAGCTTGGCCCTCGAAAACTATGGCTACACCTTC,CASSLALENYGYTF
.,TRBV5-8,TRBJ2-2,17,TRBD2,TGTGCCAGCAGCTGGAGACTAGCGGGAGCATATGGCGGGGAGCTGTTTTTT,CASSWRLAGAYGGELFF
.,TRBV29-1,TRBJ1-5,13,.,TGCAGCGTCCAGGGACACCTTAATCAGCCCCAGCATTTT,CSVQGHLNQPQHF
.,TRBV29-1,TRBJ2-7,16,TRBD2,TGCAGCGTTGTGGGGCCCACCGGCGGGAGGGCCTACGAGCAGTACTTC,CSVVGPTGGRAYEQYF
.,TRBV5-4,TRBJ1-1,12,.,TGTGCCAGCAGCTTGCCGTCGACTGAAGCTTTCTTT,CASSLPSTEAFF
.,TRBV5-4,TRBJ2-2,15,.,TGTGCCAGCAGCTCGGGCGGGAAACGAGACGGGGAGCTGTTTTTT,CASSSGGKRDGELFF
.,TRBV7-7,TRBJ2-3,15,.,TGTGCTAGCAGCTTAAGTAGCGGAGGGACAGATACGCAGTATTTT,CASSLSSGGTDTQYF
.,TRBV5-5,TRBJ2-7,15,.,TGTGCCAGCAGCTTGGTAGCAGGGAGCTCCTACGAGCAGTACTTC,CASSLVAGSSYEQYF
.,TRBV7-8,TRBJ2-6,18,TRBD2,TGTGCCAGCAGCTTAGCCGGGACTAGCGGGAGGTGGGCCAACGTCCTGACTTTC,CASSLAGTSGRWANVLTF
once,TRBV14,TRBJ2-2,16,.,TGTGCCAGCAGCCAAGTCTCTAGGGGGAACACCGGGGAGCTGTTTTTT,CASSQVSRGNTGELFF
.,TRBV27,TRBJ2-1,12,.,TGTGCCAGCAGAAGCTTAGCCGATGAGCAGTTCTTC,CASRSLADEQFF
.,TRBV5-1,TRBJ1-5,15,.,TGCGCCAGCAGCTTGGACAGCCCTAGCAATCAGCCCCAGCATTTT,CASSLDSPSNQPQHF
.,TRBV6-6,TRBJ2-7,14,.,TGTGCCAGCAGAATCCTGGACAGCTCCTACGAGCAGTACTTC,CASRILDSSYEQYF
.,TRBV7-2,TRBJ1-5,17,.,TGTGCCAGCAGCTTAGCGCCCAGAGGCATGAGCAATCAGCCCCAGCATTTT,CASSLAPRGMSNQPQHF
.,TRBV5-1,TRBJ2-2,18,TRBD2,TGCGCCAGCAGCTTGGTGGGACTAGCGGGAGGGAACACCGGGGAGCTGTTTTTT,CASSLVGLAGGNTGELFF
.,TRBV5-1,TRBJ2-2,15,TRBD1,TGCGCCAGCAGCCCGGGGACAGCGAACACCGGGGAGCTGTTTTTT,CASSPGTANTGELFF
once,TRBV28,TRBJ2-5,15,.,TGTGCCAGCAGTTTAATCGGGATTTACCAAGAGACCCAGTACTTC,CASSLIGIYQETQYF
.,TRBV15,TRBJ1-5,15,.,TGTGCCACCAGCACTTGGGGGGTTAGCAATCAGCCCCAGCATTTT,CATSTWGVSNQPQHF
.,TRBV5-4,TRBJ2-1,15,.,TGTGCCAGCAGCTTGGATACCAAAACCGTTAATGAGCAGTTCTTC,CASSLDTKTVNEQFF
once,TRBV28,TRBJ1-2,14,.,TGTGCCAGCAGTTTCGGGGGACCTAACTATGGCTACACCTTC,CASSFGGPNYGYTF
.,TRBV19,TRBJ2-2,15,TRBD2,TGTGCCAGTAGTATATCGCGGGAGCGAACCGGGGAGCTGTTTTTT,CASSISRERTGELFF
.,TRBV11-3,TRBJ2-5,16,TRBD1,TGTGCCAGCAGCCTCGGCGGGGCGACAGGGGAGGAGACCCAGTACTTC,CASSLGGATGEETQYF
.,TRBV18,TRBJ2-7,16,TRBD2,TGTGCCAGCTCACCAACTCCCGGGAGGACCGCCTACGAGCAGTACTTC,CASSPTPGRTAYEQYF
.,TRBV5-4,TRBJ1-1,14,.,TGTGCCAGCAGCTTTACCGTCCCCGGGGCTGAAGCTTTCTTT,CASSFTVPGAEAFF
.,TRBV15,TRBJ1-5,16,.,TGTGCCACCAGCAGAGATGCACAGAATAGCAATCAGCCCCAGCATTTT,CATSRDAQNSNQPQHF
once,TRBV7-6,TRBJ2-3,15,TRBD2,TGTGCCAGCAGCTTTAGACTAGCGGGAGGGGATACGCAGTATTTT,CASSFRLAGGDTQYF
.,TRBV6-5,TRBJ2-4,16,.,TGTGCCAGCAGTTACGGGCTAGCGTTAGCCAAAAACATTCAGTACTTC,CASSYGLALAKNIQYF
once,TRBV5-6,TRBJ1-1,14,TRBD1,TGTGCCAGCAGCTTGCCAGGGGGCAACACTGAAGCTTTCTTT,CASSLPGGNTEAFF
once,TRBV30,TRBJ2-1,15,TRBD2,TGTGCCTGGAGTGTACGCGGGAGCACATACAATGAGCAGTTCTTC,CAWSVRGSTYNEQFF
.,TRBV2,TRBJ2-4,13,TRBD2,TGTGCCAGCACGGCGGGAGCCCAAAACATTCAGTACTTC,CASTAGAQNIQYF
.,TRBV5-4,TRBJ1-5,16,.,TGTGCCAGCAGCTTGGAACCAGGGGCGATCAATCAGCCCCAGCATTTT,CASSLEPGAINQPQHF